This entry lists 30 T cell receptor beta chains sequenced from one sample in a study of cytomegalovirus exposure and HLA in healthy donors. PCR primers comprised 60 Vbeta and 13 Jbeta primers. The table came from immunoSEQ multiplex PCR; TCRdb's copy has only in-frame clones and leaves some out. Of some 150,000 clones listed, nearly 80% are singletons. Sequencing input: PBMCs. Receptors originate from a male donor in good health and CMV-seronegative.

V gene TRBV27 combines with J gene TRBJ2-5; possible D gene TRBD2, 5 bases. The J call may be mistaken, given a closer DNA end match to TRBJ2-7. The CDR3 runs to 14 residues. Germline CDR1 MNHEY, CDR2 SMNVEV (reference sequence). The CDR3 DNA follows: TGTGCCAGCAGGGATCTGGCGGGTTCCTACGAGCAGTACTTC. Translated, it gives CASRDLAGSYEQYF.

V gene TRBV6-1 combines with J gene TRBJ2-7, with a possible D match to TRBD1 (7 bases). The CDR3 is 14 residues long. Trimming took off 0 bases at V and 6 bases at J, with 12 bases between the two ends. CDR1 and CDR2 (germline): MNHNS, SASEGT. In DNA form, the CDR3 reads TGTGCCAGCAGTGAAGCGTCAGGGGGGAGCGAGCAGTACTTC. Amino acid sequence: CASSEASGGSEQYF.

The chain joins TRBV5-4 to TRBJ1-1; D is perhaps TRBD1 (5 bases). The CDR3 loop spans 17 amino acids. The ends were cut back, 1 base at V and 0 bases at J, with 16 bases in the middle. The V gene's germline CDR1 is SGHNT and CDR2 YYREEE (reference sequence). The CDR3 DNA follows: TGTGCCAGCAGCTTGTTAGGGGAGGGTTGGCTGAACACTGAAGCTTTCTTT. Translating gives CASSLLGEGWLNTEAFF.

The V gene is TRBV7-2, the J gene TRBJ1-2, with D hard to call. Germline CDR1 SGHTA, CDR2 FQGNSA. The CDR3 has 17 amino acids. V was pared by 2 bases and J by 4 bases, with 20 bases between. DNA of the CDR3: TGTGCCAGCAGCTTATCGGCGGGGTTGAGCCCTCCCTATGGCTACACCTTC. Translated, it gives CASSLSAGLSPPYGYTF.

This clone showed up just once. This CDR3 is missing its conserved last phenylalanine or tryptophan, likely due to a read error. The chain recombines TRBV14 with TRBJ1-2; D perhaps matches TRBD1 (6 bases). The CDR3 spans 17 residues. Trimming removed 1 base at V and 1 base at J, with 16 bases between. Germline V gene lookup returns CDR1 SGHDN and CDR2 FVKESK. CDR3 protein: CASSQGRGQLHNYGYTL. CDR3 sequence (DNA): TGTGCCAGCAGCCAAGGGCGCGGACAGCTCCATAACTATGGCTACACCCTC.

The CDR3 bases are TGTGCCACCAGCCCTGGGGCAGGGAGCACAGATACGCAGTATTTT. Translating it yields CATSPGAGSTDTQYF. The rearrangement uses TRBV15 and TRBJ2-3, with a weak D call TRBD1 (5 bases). In germline, CDR1 is LNHNV, CDR2 YYDKDF (reference sequence). This CDR3 is 15 amino acids long. V lost 5 bases, J lost 0 bases, and 12 bases lay in between.

A remark on this clone: Other DNA sequences in this sample translate to the same CDR3. V and J are TRBV14 and TRBJ1-6; D might be TRBD1 (5 bases). Trimming shortened V by 4 bases and J by 9 bases, and 13 bases separated the two germline ends. Germline loops: CDR1 SGHDN, CDR2 FVKESK. The CDR3 contains 14 residues. Written as DNA, the CDR3 is TGTGCCAGCAGCCTTAACCAGGGTTTTTCACCCCTCCACTTT. Translation gives CASSLNQGFSPLHF.

V gene TRBV7-8 combines with J gene TRBJ2-7, with 7 bases matching TRBD1. Trimming removed 5 bases from V and 3 bases from J; junction bases left unmatched: 4. Germline CDR1 reads SGHVS; CDR2 reads FQNEAQ. The CDR3 is 13 residues long. CDR3 sequence (DNA): TGTGCCAGCAGCGCCCGGGACAGCTACGAGCAGTACTTC. Encoded protein: CASSARDSYEQYF.

The V and J genes are TRBV10-1 and TRBJ2-1; D may be TRBD2 (7 bases). V gave up 1 base and J gave up 4 bases, with 17 bases separating them. Per germline, CDR1 WNHNN and CDR2 SYGVQD (reference sequence). This CDR3 has 17 amino acids. The CDR3 sequence: CASSEFIPGGEYNEQFF. CDR3 in DNA: TGCGCCAGCAGTGAGTTTATCCCGGGGGGCGAGTACAATGAGCAGTTCTTC.

This sequence joins TRBV23-1 and TRBJ1-5, with D possibly TRBD1 on 5 matching bases. TRBV23-1 is assigned to the ORF class and has an uncertain function. The CDR3 extends over 16 amino acids. Trimming took off 1 base at V and 2 bases at J, with 12 bases between the two ends. For the CDR3, the DNA is TGCGCCAGCAGTCAATTGCAGGGATGGGGCAATCAGCCCCAGCATTTT. Translation gives CASSQLQGWGNQPQHF.

The J gene is TRBJ2-1, the V gene TRBV5-1; 7 positions agree with TRBD2. CDR3 size: 17 residues. V trimming: 4 bases; J trimming: 4 bases; junction bases outside the gene matches: 14. The V gene's germline CDR1 is SGHRS and CDR2 YFSETQ. CDR3 sequence: CASSTGLGGVGYNEQFF. CDR3 sequence (DNA): TGCGCCAGCAGCACAGGATTGGGGGGGGTAGGATACAATGAGCAGTTCTTC.

This sequence joins TRBV13 and TRBJ2-3; the match to TRBD1 covers 8 bases. The CDR3 has 15 residues. The V and J ends lost 1 base and 4 bases, in that order; junction bases with no gene match: 4. From germline, CDR1 is PRHDT and CDR2 FYEKMQ (reference sequence). CDR3 DNA sequence: TGTGCCAGCAGCTTAGAGGAGACAGGGGCAGATACGCAGTATTTT. This codes for CASSLEETGADTQYF.

The chain is built from TRBV9 and TRBJ1-6, with D possibly matching TRBD1 (5 bases). From germline, CDR1 is SGDLS and CDR2 YYNGEE. The CDR3 runs 14 residues. Trimming shortened V by 3 bases and J by 6 bases, and 10 bases separated the two germline ends. The CDR3 DNA sequence: TGTGCCAGCAGCGAGACAGCAGCTAATTCACCCCTCCACTTT. It codes for CASSETAANSPLHF. Using reference TRBV9 and TRBJ1-6 for the parts outside the CDR3, the full variable domain is DSGVTQTPKHLITATGQRVTLRCSPRSGDLSVYWYQQSLDQGLQFLIQYYNGEERAKGNILERFSAQQFPDLHSELNLSSLELGDSALYFCASSETAANSPLHFGNGTRLTVT.

The chain couples TRBV7-2 to TRBJ2-5; TRBD1 matches at 11 bases. CDR1 SGHTA and CDR2 FQGNSA come from the germline V gene. V was clipped by 4 bases and J by 4 bases; unmatched bases: 2. The CDR3 totals 14 residues. DNA for the CDR3: TGTGCCAGCAGCTCGGGACAGGGGGGAGAGACCCAGTACTTC. It codes for CASSSGQGGETQYF.

The chain combines TRBV5-5 with TRBJ2-7; 8 bases are shared with TRBD1. Looked up from germline, CDR1 is SGHKS and CDR2 is YYEKEE (reference sequence). The CDR3 is 15 residues long. Unmatched junction bases numbered 4, after V lost 0 bases and J lost 2 bases. The DNA for the CDR3 is TGTGCCAGCAGCTTGGCCCTGGGACAGGCCTACGAGCAGTACTTC. Protein: CASSLALGQAYEQYF.

The chain has TRBV27 and TRBJ1-1, with TRBD1 matching 8 bases. Germline V lookup: CDR1 MNHEY, CDR2 SMNVEV (reference sequence). V lost 2 bases and J lost 5; bases outside the gene matches: 7. The CDR3 has 15 residues. The DNA of the CDR3 is TGTGCCAGCAGTTTACCCGGACAGGGTAGAACTGAAGCTTTCTTT. Protein product: CASSLPGQGRTEAFF.

The rearrangement uses TRBV30 and TRBJ1-5; perhaps TRBD1 as D (6 bases). The germline gives CDR1 GTSNPN, CDR2 SVGIG (reference sequence). The CDR3 contains 17 residues. Trimming left V 2 bases short and J 0 bases short, with 17 bases between. CDR3 amino acids: CAWSTRGGAYSNQPQHF. The CDR3 DNA reads TGTGCCTGGAGTACCCGAGGGGGGGCCTATAGCAATCAGCCCCAGCATTTT.

This clone was observed a handful of times. The chain couples TRBV11-3 to TRBJ1-6, with 9 bases that match TRBD1. Per germline, CDR1 SGHNT and CDR2 YENEEA. V dropped 3 bases and J dropped 5; count of bases not matched to a gene: 5. This CDR3 region has 16 residues. CDR3 amino acids: CASSLGQGRHNSPLHF. CDR3 nucleotide sequence: TGTGCCAGCAGCTTGGGACAGGGTCGACATAATTCACCCCTCCACTTT.

This chain connects TRBV6-5 to TRBJ2-2; unclear D gene. The length of the CDR3 is 11 residues. Germline lookup yields CDR1 MNHEY and CDR2 SVGAGI. V shed 8 bases and J shed 3 bases, with 4 bases lying between them. In DNA, the CDR3 is TGTGCCAGCTATCACACCGGGGAGCTGTTTTTT. This translates into CASYHTGELFF.

This clone was observed a few times. The chain combines TRBV5-1 with TRBJ2-7; a possible D gene is TRBD2 (7 bases). Trimming took 5 bases from V and 5 from J, leaving 23 bases between them. The CDR3 consists of 16 residues. From germline, CDR1 is SGHRS and CDR2 YFSETQ. This CDR3 reads CASSRGDRTRGNEQYF. CDR3 DNA sequence: TGCGCCAGCAGTCGTGGTGACCGGACTAGGGGGAACGAGCAGTACTTC.

CDR3 amino acids: CASSNRQGYTEAFF. Here the CDR3 DNA reads TGTGCCAGCAGTAATCGACAGGGTTACACTGAAGCTTTCTTT. The chain uses TRBV6-1 and TRBJ1-1; 7 bases map to TRBD1. Germline CDR1 is MNHNS and CDR2 is SASEGT. With V trimmed by 5 bases and J by 3 bases, 6 bases remained unmatched. The CDR3 extends over 14 amino acids.

This sequence joins TRBV6-5 and TRBJ2-4; D perhaps matches TRBD1 (6 bases). This CDR3 is 13 amino acids long. From germline, CDR1 is MNHEY and CDR2 SVGAGI. V shed 5 bases and J shed 2 bases, with 7 bases lying between them. The CDR3 region is CASSGQPKNIQYF. CDR3 sequence (DNA): TGTGCCAGCAGTGGACAGCCCAAAAACATTCAGTACTTC.

This clone came up a few times. This sequence joins TRBV6-1 and TRBJ2-7; perhaps TRBD1 as D (6 bases). Germline lookup yields CDR1 MNHNS and CDR2 SASEGT. The CDR3 sequence is 14 residues long. Trimming left V 8 bases short and J 5 bases short, with 19 bases between. CDR3 sequence (DNA): TGTGCCAGCCATGCACAGGGTGATGGGGACGAGCAGTACTTC. Residues: CASHAQGDGDEQYF.

The chain joins TRBV7-9 to TRBJ2-7; a possible D gene is TRBD1 (6 bases). The germline V gene has CDR1 SEHNR and CDR2 FQNEAQ (reference sequence). V lost 5 bases and J lost 0, with 8 bases in between. The CDR3 spans 13 residues. The CDR3: CASSGTHSYEQYF. CDR3 nucleotides: TGTGCCAGCAGCGGGACACACTCCTACGAGCAGTACTTC.

On this clone itself: A junction end diverges from the germline sequence, so it may reflect a read error. The chain uses TRBV7-3 and TRBJ2-1; TRBD2 agrees at 10 bases. The CDR3 sequence is 15 residues long. Germline V gene sequence: CDR1 SGHTA, CDR2 FQGTGA. CDR3 nucleotides: TGTGCCAGCAGTTTAACTAGCGGGGATTACAATGAGCAGTTCTTC. As protein: CASSLTSGDYNEQFF.

This chain connects TRBV7-8 to TRBJ1-1, with D possibly matching TRBD1 (6 bases). The CDR3 extends over 15 amino acids. Germline V lookup: CDR1 SGHVS, CDR2 FQNEAQ. Trimming removed 3 bases from V and 5 bases from J, with 16 bases in between. The DNA of the CDR3 is TGTGCCAGCAGCTTGAGAGGGGGTAGGTGGACTGAAGCTTTCTTT. Protein sequence: CASSLRGGRWTEAFF. Complete variable domain (other parts from reference TRBV7-8 and TRBJ1-1): GAGVSQSPRYKVAKRGQDVALRCDPISGHVSLFWYQQALGQGPEFLTYFQNEAQLDKSGLPSDRFFAERPEGSVSTLKIQRTQQEDSAVYLCASSLRGGRWTEAFFGQGTRLTVV.

The chain uses TRBV5-4 and TRBJ2-5, with D tentatively TRBD2 (6 bases). CDR3 length: 16 amino acids. The germline V gene encodes CDR1 SGHNT and CDR2 YYREEE (reference sequence). The V end lost 5 bases, the J end lost 2 bases, and 19 bases lay between the germline ends. This CDR3 reads CASSYTLGTYQETQYF. CDR3 bases: TGTGCCAGCAGTTATACCCTCGGGACTTATCAAGAGACCCAGTACTTC.

This rearrangement joins TRBV27 to TRBJ2-1; 10 positions match TRBD1. V was clipped by 3 bases and J by 4 bases; unmatched bases: 6. The length of the CDR3 is 16 residues. Per the germline V gene, CDR1 is MNHEY and CDR2 is SMNVEV (reference sequence). This CDR3 reads CASSFAGQGFYNEQFF. The CDR3 nucleotides are TGTGCCAGCAGTTTCGCGGGACAGGGGTTTTACAATGAGCAGTTCTTC.

As regards this clone: At one end the junction does not follow the germline gene, possibly because of a read error. The chain is built from TRBV7-7 and TRBJ2-2; 7 positions match TRBD1. Germline V gene lookup returns CDR1 SSHAT and CDR2 FNYEAQ (reference sequence). CDR3 length: 14 residues. Here the CDR3 reads CASRGSANTGELFF. In nucleotides, the CDR3 is TGTGCTAGCAGGGGGAGTGCGAACACCGGGGAGCTGTTTTTT.

J is TRBJ2-3 and V is TRBV5-6, with a weak D call TRBD1 (6 bases). The CDR3 contains 13 residues. CDR1 is SGHDT, CDR2 YYEEEE, per germline. V shed 4 bases and J shed 4 bases, with 10 bases lying between them. For the CDR3, the DNA is TGTGCCAGCAGCCTGCAGGGGCCAGATACGCAGTATTTT. Its protein is CASSLQGPDTQYF.